Listed below are T cell receptor beta chains from one sample, sequenced in a study of CD8 T cells in ankylosing spondylitis. TCRdb recomputed calls from the 5' RACE reads with MiXCR, one row per CDR3 protein. The sample holds about 340,000 distinct CDR3 sequences, roughly 14% seen once. The sequencing input was blood, either unsorted or a sorted T cell fraction (not recorded which). The source is a male donor with ankylosing spondylitis or in good health (not recorded which). The CDR3 runs from the conserved cysteine through the conserved F or W. D genes are given only for firm matches. Clone size is not always given. Where it is, it says once, few, many or a class for expanded clones.

cdr3_length,j_call,d_call,v_call,clone_size,cdr3_aa,cdr3_nt
12,TRBJ2-3,NA,TRBV20-1,many,CSARVPGDTQYF,TGCAGTGCTAGAGTGCCGGGAGATACGCAGTATTTT
12,TRBJ2-7,NA,TRBV15,few,CATRKGPDEQYF,TGTGCCACCAGGAAGGGGCCCGACGAGCAGTACTTC
16,TRBJ2-7,NA,TRBV20-1,NA,CSATARPRTAGEEQYF,TGCAGTGCTACGGCCCGGCCTCGGACTGCCGGGGAGGAGCAGTACTTC
12,TRBJ1-1,TRBD1,TRBV3-1,many,CASSRGQGAAFF,TGTGCCAGCAGCCGCGGACAGGGGGCGGCTTTCTTT
16,TRBJ1-1,NA,TRBV20-1,NA,CSARDGRESSGTEAFF,TGCAGTGCTAGAGATGGCAGAGAGTCATCGGGGACTGAAGCTTTCTTT
17,TRBJ2-3,NA,TRBV15,NA,CATSAESAGPSTDTQYF,TGTGCCACCAGCGCCGAGAGTGCAGGGCCGAGCACAGATACGCAGTATTTT
12,TRBJ1-2,NA,TRBV10-3,many,CAAGTWDYGYTF,TGTGCCGCCGGGACCTGGGACTATGGCTACACCTTC
13,TRBJ1-2,TRBD1,TRBV29-1,few,CSVWTGVNYGYTF,TGCAGCGTCTGGACAGGGGTAAACTATGGCTACACCTTC
14,TRBJ1-6,TRBD1,TRBV12-3/TRBV12-4,many,CASRRQGWNSPLHF,TGTGCCAGCAGGAGACAGGGGTGGAATTCACCCCTCCACTTT
16,TRBJ2-3,NA,TRBV4-2,many,CASSLTRADLGDTQYF,TGTGCCAGCAGCCTGACTCGGGCAGACCTAGGAGATACGCAGTATTTT
16,TRBJ2-7,TRBD2,TRBV5-1,NA,CASSPIPSGRAYEQYF,TGCGCCAGCAGCCCCATCCCTAGCGGGAGAGCCTACGAGCAGTACTTC
14,TRBJ2-1,TRBD2,TRBV3-1,NA,CASSAGLAVAEQFF,TGTGCCAGCAGCGCGGGACTAGCGGTTGCAGAGCAGTTCTTC
12,TRBJ2-3,NA,TRBV5-1,NA,CASSFEADTQYF,TGCGCCAGCAGCTTTGAAGCAGATACGCAGTATTTT
14,TRBJ2-7,TRBD2,TRBV4-1,few,CASSQGEGLYEQYF,TGCGCCAGCAGCCAAGGGGAGGGTTTGTACGAGCAGTACTTC
22,TRBJ2-1,TRBD1,TRBV15,few,CATSRDRRGQGRVGTTYNEQFF,TGTGCCACCAGCAGAGATAGAAGGGGACAGGGGAGGGTAGGGACTACCTACAATGAGCAGTTCTTC
17,TRBJ2-3,TRBD2,TRBV12-3/TRBV12-4,many,CASSLTSGGAQGDTQYF,TGTGCCAGCAGTCTGACTAGCGGGGGGGCCCAGGGAGATACGCAGTATTTT